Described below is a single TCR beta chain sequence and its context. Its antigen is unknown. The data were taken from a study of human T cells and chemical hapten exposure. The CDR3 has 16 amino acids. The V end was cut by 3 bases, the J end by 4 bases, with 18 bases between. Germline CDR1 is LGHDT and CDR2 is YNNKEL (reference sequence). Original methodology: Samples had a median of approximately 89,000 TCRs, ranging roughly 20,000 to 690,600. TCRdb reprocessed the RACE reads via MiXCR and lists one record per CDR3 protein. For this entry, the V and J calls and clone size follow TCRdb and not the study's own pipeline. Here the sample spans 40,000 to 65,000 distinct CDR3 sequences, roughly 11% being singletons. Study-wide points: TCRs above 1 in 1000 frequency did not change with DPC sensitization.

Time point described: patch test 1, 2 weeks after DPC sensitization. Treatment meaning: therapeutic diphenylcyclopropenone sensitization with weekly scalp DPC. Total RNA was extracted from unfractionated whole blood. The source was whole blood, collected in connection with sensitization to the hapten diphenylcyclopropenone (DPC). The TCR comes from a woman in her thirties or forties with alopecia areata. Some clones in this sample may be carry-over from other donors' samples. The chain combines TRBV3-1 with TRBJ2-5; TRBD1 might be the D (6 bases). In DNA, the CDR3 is TGTGCCAGCAGCCAGCTACAGGGCCTCGGTAGAGAGACCCAGTACTTC. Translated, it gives CASSQLQGLGRETQYF.